This T cell receptor beta chain was identified in a study of CD8+CD57+ T cells in acquired aplastic anemia. On the study more broadly: An average of roughly 2.9 ug of DNA was obtained from sorted CD4+ and CD8+ cells.

TCR beta VDJ and CDR3 were profiled, and genomic DNA was the template. TCRdb recomputed calls from the reads with MiXCR, one row per CDR3 protein. The sample contains some 120,000 distinct CDR3 sequences, about 48% of which appear only once. Points on this clonotype: It may be a read error: a sequence one base away is much more abundant.

The CDR3 has 13 amino acids. The germline CDR1 and CDR2 sequences are DFQATT and SNEGSKA (reference sequence). This clonotype was obtained from a human donor in good health, serving as a control. Sequenced: sorted CD4+, CD8+, or CD8+CD57+ T cells (not recorded which) from PBMCs. The chain links TRBV20-1 to TRBJ2-2; 7 nucleotides line up with TRBD1. CDR3 loop: CSAPHRGTGELLF. The CDR3 nucleotides read TGCAGTGCTCCACACAGGGGCACCGGGGAGCTGCTTTTT.